This T cell receptor (beta chain) was captured by sequencing in a study of blood T cell repertoires in COVID-19. For the study at large: Acute-phase and convalescent COVID-19 samples originated in the United States, Italy and Spain.

This clone was counted ten times or more. Per the original methods: It was from reference gene primer amplification that nucleated cell counts were estimated. Clones were read by immunoSEQ multiplex PCR, and TCRdb kept only the in-frame ones, dropping some. The DNA gave D and trimming, while V, J and clone size come from that table. Of some 200,000 clones listed, about 78% are singletons. The TCR comes from a woman aged 50 to 60 with active or convalescent COVID-19. The sample was peripheral blood.

The CDR3 nucleotides are TGTGCCAGCAGTTCTGGGACAGCTCACACCGGGGAGCTGTTTTTT. Protein sequence: CASSSGTAHTGELFF. V is TRBV6-6 and J is TRBJ2-2; 7 bases fit TRBD1. The CDR3 is 15 amino acids. Germline V CDR1 and CDR2: MNHNY, SVGAGI (reference sequence). With V trimmed by 4 bases and J by 3 bases, 5 bases remained unmatched.